The present entry profiles one T cell receptor beta chain with its context. Relative to the germline gene, one junction end is altered; a read error may explain this. The sample comes from a study of blood T cell repertoires in COVID-19. Sequenced by immunoSEQ multiplex PCR; TCRdb stores in-frame clones only, minus some. The sample comprises around 58,000 clones, 88% of which are singletons, and 9.5% to 13% rests with the top ten. Residents of 20 to 25 US areas, aged about 18 to 95 years, made up the participants. This TCR was recovered from a woman aged 40 to 50 who had recovered from COVID-19. Sequenced input: PBMCs or T cells enriched from blood (not recorded which).

The CDR3 DNA is TGTGCCAGCAGCCAAGATTTGGGCGGGGGGTCGACCGAGTACTTC. Its protein product is CASSQDLGGGSTEYF. The J gene is TRBJ2-5, the V gene TRBV3-1 (or the pseudogene TRBV3-2); 8 nucleotides line up with TRBD2. Per germline, CDR1 LGHDT and CDR2 YNNKEL (reference sequence). The CDR3 totals 15 residues.